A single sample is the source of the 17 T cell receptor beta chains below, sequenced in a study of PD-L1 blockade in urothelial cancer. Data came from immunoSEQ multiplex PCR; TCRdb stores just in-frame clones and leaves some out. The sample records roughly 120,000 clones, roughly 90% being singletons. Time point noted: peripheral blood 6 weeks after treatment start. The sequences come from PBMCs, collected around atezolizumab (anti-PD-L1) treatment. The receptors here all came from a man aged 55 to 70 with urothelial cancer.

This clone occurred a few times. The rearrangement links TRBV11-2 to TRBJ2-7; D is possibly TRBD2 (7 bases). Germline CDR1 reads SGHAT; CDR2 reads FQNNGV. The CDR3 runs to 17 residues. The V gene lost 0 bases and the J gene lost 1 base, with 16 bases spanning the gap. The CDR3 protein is CASSLERGGGGSYEQYF. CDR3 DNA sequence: TGTGCCAGCAGCTTAGAGAGGGGAGGGGGGGGATCCTACGAGCAGTACTTC.

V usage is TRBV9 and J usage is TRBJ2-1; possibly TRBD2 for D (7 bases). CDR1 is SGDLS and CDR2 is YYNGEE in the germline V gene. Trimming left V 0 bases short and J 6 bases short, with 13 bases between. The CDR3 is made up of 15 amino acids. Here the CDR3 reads CASSVASGGGNEQFF. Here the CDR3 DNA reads TGTGCCAGCAGCGTAGCATCGGGGGGCGGCAATGAGCAGTTCTTC.

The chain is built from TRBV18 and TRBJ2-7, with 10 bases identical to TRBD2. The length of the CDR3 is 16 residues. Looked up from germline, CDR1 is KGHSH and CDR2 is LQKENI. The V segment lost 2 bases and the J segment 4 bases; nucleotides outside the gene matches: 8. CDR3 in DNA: TGTGCCAGCTCACCAGGATCGCTAGCGGGAGAATACGAGCAGTACTTC. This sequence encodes CASSPGSLAGEYEQYF.

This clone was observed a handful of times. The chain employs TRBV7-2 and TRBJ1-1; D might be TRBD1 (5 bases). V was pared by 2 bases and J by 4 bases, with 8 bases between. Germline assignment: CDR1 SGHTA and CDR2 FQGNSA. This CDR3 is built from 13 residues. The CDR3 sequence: CASSLTGSTEAFF. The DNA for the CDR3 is TGTGCCAGCAGCTTAACAGGATCCACTGAAGCTTTCTTT.

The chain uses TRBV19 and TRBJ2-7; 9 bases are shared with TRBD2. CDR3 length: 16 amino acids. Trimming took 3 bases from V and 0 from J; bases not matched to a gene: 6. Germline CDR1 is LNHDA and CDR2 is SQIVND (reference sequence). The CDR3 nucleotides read TGTGCCAGTAGTATCAGACTAGCGGATATCTCCTACGAGCAGTACTTC. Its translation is CASSIRLADISYEQYF. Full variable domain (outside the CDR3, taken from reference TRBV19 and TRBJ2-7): DGGITQSPKYLFRKEGQNVTLSCEQNLNHDAMYWYRQDPGQGLRLIYYSQIVNDFQKGDIAEGYSVSREKKESFPLTVTSAQKNPTAFYLCASSIRLADISYEQYFGPGTRLTVT.

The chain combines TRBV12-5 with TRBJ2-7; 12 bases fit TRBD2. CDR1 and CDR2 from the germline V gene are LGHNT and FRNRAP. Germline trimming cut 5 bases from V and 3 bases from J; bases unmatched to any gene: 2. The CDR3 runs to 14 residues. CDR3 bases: TGTGCTAGTGGTCCTAGCGGGGGGGGCTACGAGCAGTACTTC. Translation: CASGPSGGGYEQYF.

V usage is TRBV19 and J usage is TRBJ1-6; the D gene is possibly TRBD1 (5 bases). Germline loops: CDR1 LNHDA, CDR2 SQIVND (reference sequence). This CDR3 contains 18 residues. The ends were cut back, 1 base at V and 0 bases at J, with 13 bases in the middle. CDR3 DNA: TGTGCCAGTAGTATAGCTCCGGGGGGGAGCTCCTATAATTCACCCCTCCACTTT. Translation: CASSIAPGGSSYNSPLHF.

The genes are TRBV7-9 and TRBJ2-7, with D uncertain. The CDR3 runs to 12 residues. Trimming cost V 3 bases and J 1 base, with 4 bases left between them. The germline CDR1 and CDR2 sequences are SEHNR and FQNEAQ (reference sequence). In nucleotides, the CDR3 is TGTGCCAGCAGCTTCCCTTCCTACGAGCAGTACTTC. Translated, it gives CASSFPSYEQYF. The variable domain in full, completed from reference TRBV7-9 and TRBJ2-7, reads DTGVSQNPRHKITKRGQNVTFRCDPISEHNRLYWYRQTLGQGPEFLTYFQNEAQLEKSRLLSDRFSAERPKGSFSTLEIQRTEQGDSAMYLCASSFPSYEQYFGPGTRLTVT.

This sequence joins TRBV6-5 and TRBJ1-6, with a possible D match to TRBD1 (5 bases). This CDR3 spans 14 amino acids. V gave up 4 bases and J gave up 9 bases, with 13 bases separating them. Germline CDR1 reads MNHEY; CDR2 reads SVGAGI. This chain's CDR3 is CASSLLGGVSPLHF. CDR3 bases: TGTGCCAGCAGTTTACTGGGGGGGGTTTCACCCCTCCACTTT.

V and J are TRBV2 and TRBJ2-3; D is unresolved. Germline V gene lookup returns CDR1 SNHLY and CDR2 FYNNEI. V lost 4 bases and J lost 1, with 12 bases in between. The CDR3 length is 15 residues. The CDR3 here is CASSGWAFGTDTQYF. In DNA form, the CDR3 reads TGTGCCAGCAGTGGATGGGCATTTGGCACAGATACGCAGTATTTT.

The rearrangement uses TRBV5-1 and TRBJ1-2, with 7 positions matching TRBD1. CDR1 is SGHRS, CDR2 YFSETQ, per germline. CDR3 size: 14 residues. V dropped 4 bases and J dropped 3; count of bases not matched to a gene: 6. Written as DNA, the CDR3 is TGCGCCAGCAGCCCACCGGGGACAGACTATGGCTACACCTTC. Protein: CASSPPGTDYGYTF.

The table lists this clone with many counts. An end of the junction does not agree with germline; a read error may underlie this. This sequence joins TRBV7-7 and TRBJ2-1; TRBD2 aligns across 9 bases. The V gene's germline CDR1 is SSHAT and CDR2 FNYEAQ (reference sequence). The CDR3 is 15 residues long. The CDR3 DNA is TGTGCTAGCAGCTTTGGTAGCGGGAGCGGCAATGAGCAGTTCTTC. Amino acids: CASSFGSGSGNEQFF.

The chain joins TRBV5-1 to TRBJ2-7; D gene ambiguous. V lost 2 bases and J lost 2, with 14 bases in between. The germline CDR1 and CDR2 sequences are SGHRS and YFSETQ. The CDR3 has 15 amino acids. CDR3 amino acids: CASSFLPGETYEQYF. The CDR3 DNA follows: TGCGCCAGCAGCTTCCTCCCCGGAGAGACCTACGAGCAGTACTTC.

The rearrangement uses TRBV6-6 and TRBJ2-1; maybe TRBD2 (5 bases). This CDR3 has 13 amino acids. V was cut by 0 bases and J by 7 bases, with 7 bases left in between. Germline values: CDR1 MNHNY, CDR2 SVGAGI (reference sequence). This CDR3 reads CASSYSQRNEQFF. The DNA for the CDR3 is TGTGCCAGCAGTTACTCGCAGCGGAATGAGCAGTTCTTC.

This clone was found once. The CDR3 nucleotides are TGTGCCAGCAGCTCACCAGGGAGGTCTGAGCAGTTCTTC. Protein sequence: CASSSPGRSEQFF. This rearrangement joins TRBV13 to TRBJ2-1; perhaps TRBD2 as D (6 bases). V shed 4 bases and J shed 9 bases, with 13 bases lying between them. This CDR3 spans 13 amino acids. Germline V gives CDR1 PRHDT, CDR2 FYEKMQ (reference sequence).

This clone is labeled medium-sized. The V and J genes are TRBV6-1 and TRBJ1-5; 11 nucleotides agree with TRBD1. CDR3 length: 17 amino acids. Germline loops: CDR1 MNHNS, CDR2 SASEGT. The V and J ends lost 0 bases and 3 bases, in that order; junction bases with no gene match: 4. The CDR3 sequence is CASSEAGDRGYNQPQHF. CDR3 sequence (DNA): TGTGCCAGCAGTGAAGCAGGGGACAGGGGGTACAATCAGCCCCAGCATTTT.

The CDR3 DNA reads as TGTGCCAGCAGCGTAGCTCCGTCGGGACAGGCGAACACCGGGGAGCTGTTTTTT. Translating gives CASSVAPSGQANTGELFF. The chain combines TRBV9 with TRBJ2-2; 8 bases line up with TRBD1. CDR3 size: 18 residues. The V gene end was trimmed by 0 bases and the J gene end by 0 bases; junction bases not matched to a gene: 7. Germline V gene lookup returns CDR1 SGDLS and CDR2 YYNGEE.